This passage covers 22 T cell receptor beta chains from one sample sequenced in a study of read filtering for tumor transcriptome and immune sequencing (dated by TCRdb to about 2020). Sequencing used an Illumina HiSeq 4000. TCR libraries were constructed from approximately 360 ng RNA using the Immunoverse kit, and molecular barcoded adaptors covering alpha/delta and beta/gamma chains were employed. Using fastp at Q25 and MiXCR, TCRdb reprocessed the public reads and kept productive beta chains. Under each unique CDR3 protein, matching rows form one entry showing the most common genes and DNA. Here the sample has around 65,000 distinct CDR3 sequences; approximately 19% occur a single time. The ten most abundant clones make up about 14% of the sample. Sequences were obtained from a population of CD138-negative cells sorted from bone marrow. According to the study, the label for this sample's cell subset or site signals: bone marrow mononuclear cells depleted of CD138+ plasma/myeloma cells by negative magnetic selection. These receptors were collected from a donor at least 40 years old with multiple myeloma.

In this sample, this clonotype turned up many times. The CDR3 DNA reads TGCAGCGTTGATTCAGGGGGCGCGGAAGCTTTCTTT. Translation: CSVDSGGAEAFF. The chain couples TRBV29-1 to TRBJ1-1; TRBD1 aligns across 8 bases. The V gene end was trimmed by 3 bases and the J gene end by 8 bases; junction bases not matched to a gene: 5. The CDR3 runs to 12 residues. The germline V gene encodes CDR1 SQVTM and CDR2 ANQGSEA.

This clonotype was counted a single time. Here the CDR3 reads CASSSPSGGPPYEQYF. CDR3 in DNA: TGTGCCAGCAGTTCCCCTAGCGGGGGGCCCCCCTACGAGCAGTACTTC. V usage is TRBV6-5 and J usage is TRBJ2-7, with 11 bases matching TRBD2. Looked up from germline, CDR1 is MNHEY and CDR2 is SVGAGI. With 4 bases clipped from V and 2 bases from J, the junction kept 7 bases outside the gene matches. CDR3 length: 16 amino acids.

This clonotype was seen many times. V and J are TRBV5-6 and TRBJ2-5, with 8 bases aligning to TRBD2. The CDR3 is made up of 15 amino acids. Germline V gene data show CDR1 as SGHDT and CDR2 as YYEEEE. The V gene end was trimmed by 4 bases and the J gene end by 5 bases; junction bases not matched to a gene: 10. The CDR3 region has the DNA TGTGCCAGCAGCGTCCCGGGGGGGCTGACGGAGACCCAGTACTTC. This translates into CASSVPGGLTETQYF.

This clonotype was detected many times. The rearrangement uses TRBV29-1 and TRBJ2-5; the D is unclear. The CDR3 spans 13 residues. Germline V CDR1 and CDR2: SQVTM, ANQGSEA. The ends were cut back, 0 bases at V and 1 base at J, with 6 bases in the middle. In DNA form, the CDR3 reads TGCAGCGTTGAAGAAGTTTCCCAAGAGACCCAGTACTTC. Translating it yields CSVEEVSQETQYF.

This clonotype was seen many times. The CDR3 region is CSARGVSAANVLTF. In DNA, the CDR3 is TGCAGTGCTAGAGGCGTCTCCGCGGCCAACGTCCTGACTTTC. The V call is TRBV20-1, the J call TRBJ2-6, with D unresolved. Germline V lookup: CDR1 DFQATT, CDR2 SNEGSKA (reference sequence). This CDR3 has 14 residues. The V and J ends lost 1 base and 6 bases respectively, with 10 bases between them.

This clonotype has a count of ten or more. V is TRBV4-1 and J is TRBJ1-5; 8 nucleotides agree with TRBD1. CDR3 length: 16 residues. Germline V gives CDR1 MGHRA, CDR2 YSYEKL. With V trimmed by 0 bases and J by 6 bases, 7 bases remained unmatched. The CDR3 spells CASSQEQSQGAQPQHF. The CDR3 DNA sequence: TGCGCCAGCAGCCAAGAGCAATCCCAGGGGGCTCAGCCCCAGCATTTT.

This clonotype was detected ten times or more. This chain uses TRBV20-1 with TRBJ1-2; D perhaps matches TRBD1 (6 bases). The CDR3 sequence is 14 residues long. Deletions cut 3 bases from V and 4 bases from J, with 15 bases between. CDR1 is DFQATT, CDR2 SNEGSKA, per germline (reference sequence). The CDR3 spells CSASAIEGVYGYTF. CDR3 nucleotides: TGCAGTGCTAGCGCTATAGAGGGGGTCTATGGCTACACCTTC.

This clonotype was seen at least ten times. DNA of the CDR3: TGTGCCATCCAGAGGGGGGACTTACCCTACGAGCAGTACTTC. Its translation is CAIQRGDLPYEQYF. The rearrangement uses TRBV28 and TRBJ2-7, with D perhaps assigned TRBD1 or TRBD2 (6 bases each). The V gene lost 10 bases and the J gene lost 2 bases, with 18 bases spanning the gap. Germline assignment: CDR1 MDHEN and CDR2 SYDVKM. The CDR3 loop spans 14 amino acids.

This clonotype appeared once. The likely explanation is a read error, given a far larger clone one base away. CDR3 region: CSARDVQRGTDTQFF. The CDR3 region has the DNA TGCAGTGCTAGAGATGTCCAGCGGGGCACAGATACGCAGTTTTTT. V usage is TRBV20-1 and J usage is TRBJ1-4; D possibly corresponds to TRBD1 (5 bases). CDR1 and CDR2 (germline): DFQATT, SNEGSKA (reference sequence). V dropped 0 bases and J dropped 16 bases, with 24 bases sitting between them. CDR3 size: 15 residues.

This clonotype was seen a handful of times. This CDR3 reads CASSLSLRGPTDTQYF. CDR3 coding DNA: TGTGCCAGCAGTTTATCGTTGCGGGGGCCCACAGATACGCAGTATTTT. The V and J genes are TRBV12-3 or TRBV12-4 and TRBJ2-3, with D tentatively TRBD2 (7 bases). Trimming pared 2 bases from V and 2 bases from J, leaving 14 bases between. This CDR3 is built from 16 residues.

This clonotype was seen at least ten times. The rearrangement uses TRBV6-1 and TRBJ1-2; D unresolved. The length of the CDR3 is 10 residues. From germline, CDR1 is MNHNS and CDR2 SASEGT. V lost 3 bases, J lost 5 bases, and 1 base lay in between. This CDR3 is CASSDYGYTF. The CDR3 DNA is TGTGCCAGCAGTGATTATGGCTACACCTTC.

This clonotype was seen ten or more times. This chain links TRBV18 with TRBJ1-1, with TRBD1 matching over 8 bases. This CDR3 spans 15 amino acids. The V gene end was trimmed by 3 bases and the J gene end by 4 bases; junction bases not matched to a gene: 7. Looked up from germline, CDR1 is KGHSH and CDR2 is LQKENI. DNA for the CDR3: TGTGCCAGCTCACCCGTTCCAGGGGGCACCACTGAAGCTTTCTTT. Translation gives CASSPVPGGTTEAFF.

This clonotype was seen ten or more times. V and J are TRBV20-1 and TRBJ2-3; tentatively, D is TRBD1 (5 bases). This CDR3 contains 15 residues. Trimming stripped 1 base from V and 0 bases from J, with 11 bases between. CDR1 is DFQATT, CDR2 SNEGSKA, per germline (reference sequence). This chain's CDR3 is CSARVGRVSTDTQYF. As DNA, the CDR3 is TGCAGTGCTAGAGTAGGCAGGGTCAGCACAGATACGCAGTATTTT.

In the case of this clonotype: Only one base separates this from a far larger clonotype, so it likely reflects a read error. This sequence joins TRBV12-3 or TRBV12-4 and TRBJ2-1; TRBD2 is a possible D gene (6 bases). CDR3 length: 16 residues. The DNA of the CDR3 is TGTGTCAGCAGTTTTCACCAACGGGACTTCAACAATGAGCAGTTCTTC. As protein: CVSSFHQRDFNNEQFF.

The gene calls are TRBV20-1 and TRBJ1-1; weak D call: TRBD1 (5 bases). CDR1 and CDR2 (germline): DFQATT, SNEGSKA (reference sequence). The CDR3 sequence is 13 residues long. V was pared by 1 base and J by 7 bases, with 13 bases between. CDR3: CSARGGTPLEAFF. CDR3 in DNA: TGCAGTGCTAGAGGCGGGACCCCCCTTGAAGCTTTCTTT.

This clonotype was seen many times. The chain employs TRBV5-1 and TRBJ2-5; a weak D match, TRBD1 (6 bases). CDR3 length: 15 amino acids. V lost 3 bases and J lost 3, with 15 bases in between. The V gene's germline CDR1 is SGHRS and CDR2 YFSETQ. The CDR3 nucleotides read TGCGCCAGCAGCTCGACAGACAGGCGAAAAGAGACCCAGTACTTC. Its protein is CASSSTDRRKETQYF.

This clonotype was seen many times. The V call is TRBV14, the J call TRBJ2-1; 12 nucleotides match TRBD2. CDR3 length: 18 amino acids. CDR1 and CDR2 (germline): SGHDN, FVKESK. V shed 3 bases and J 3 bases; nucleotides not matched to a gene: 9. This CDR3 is CASSHPRAGLAGYNEQFF. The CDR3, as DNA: TGTGCCAGCAGCCACCCCCGGGCGGGACTAGCGGGCTACAATGAGCAGTTCTTC.

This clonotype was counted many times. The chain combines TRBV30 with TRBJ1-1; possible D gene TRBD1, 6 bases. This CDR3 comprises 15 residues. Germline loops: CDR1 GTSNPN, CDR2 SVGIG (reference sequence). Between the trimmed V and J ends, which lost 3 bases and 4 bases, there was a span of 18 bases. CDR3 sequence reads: CAWRTQGLGATEAFF. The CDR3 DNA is TGTGCCTGGAGGACCCAGGGGCTTGGTGCCACTGAAGCTTTCTTT.

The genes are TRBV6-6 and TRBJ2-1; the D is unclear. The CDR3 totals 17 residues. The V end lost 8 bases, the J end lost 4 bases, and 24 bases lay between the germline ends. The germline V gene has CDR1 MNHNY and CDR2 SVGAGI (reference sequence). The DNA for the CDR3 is TGTGCCAGCTGTGAATATGTAGAGTCCTCGAGGTACAATGAGCAGTTCTTC. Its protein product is CASCEYVESSRYNEQFF.

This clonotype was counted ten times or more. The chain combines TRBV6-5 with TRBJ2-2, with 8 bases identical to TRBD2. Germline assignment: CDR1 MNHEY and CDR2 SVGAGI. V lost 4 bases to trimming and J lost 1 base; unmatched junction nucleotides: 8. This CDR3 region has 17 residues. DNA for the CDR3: TGTGCCAGCAGTTCGCCGATTCTAGCGGGGAACACCGGGGAGCTGTTTTTT. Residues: CASSSPILAGNTGELFF.

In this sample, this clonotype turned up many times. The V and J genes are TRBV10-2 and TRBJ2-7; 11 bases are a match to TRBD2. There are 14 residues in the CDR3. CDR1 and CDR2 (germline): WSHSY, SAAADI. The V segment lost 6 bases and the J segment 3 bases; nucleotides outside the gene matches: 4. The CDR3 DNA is TGCGCCAGCAGCCCCGGGACTAGCGGCTACGAGCAGTACTTC. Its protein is CASSPGTSGYEQYF.

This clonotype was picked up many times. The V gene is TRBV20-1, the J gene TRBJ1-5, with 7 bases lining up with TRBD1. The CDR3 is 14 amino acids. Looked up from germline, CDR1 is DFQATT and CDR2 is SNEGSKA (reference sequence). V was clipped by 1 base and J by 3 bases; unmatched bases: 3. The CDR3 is CSARGDSHNQPQHF. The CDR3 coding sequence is TGCAGTGCTAGAGGGGACAGCCACAATCAGCCCCAGCATTTT.